One and the same sample provided the 3 T cell receptor beta chains below, sequenced in a study of blood T cell repertoires in COVID-19. Assay used: immunoSEQ multiplex PCR; TCRdb lists only in-frame clones, some missing. The data contain 140,000 or so clones, more than 60% of them singletons. Sequencing input: peripheral blood. The source of these receptors is a woman aged 55-70 years with acute or convalescent COVID-19.

This chain joins TRBV5-4 and TRBJ2-3, with 13 bases matching TRBD2. V lost 4 bases and J lost 5; bases outside the gene matches: 10. CDR3 length: 17 amino acids. CDR1 is SGHNT and CDR2 is YYREEE in the germline V gene (reference sequence). The CDR3 DNA follows: TGTGCCAGCAGCCCATTACTAGCGGGAGGGCCTGGAGATACGCAGTATTTT. It is translated as CASSPLLAGGPGDTQYF.

The chain uses TRBV6-6 and TRBJ2-6, with D maybe TRBD2 (6 bases). From germline, CDR1 is MNHNY and CDR2 SVGAGI (reference sequence). Trimming removed 5 bases at V and 2 bases at J, with 16 bases between. This CDR3 is built from 17 residues. The CDR3 protein is CASSPREGGTGANVLTF. The CDR3 DNA reads TGTGCCAGCAGTCCCAGAGAGGGCGGGACTGGGGCCAACGTCCTGACTTTC.

The V gene is TRBV21-1, the J gene TRBJ1-5. TRBV21-1 is a known pseudogene. The CDR3 contains 12 residues. This CDR3 reads CASSRRSQPQHF. CDR3 DNA: TGTGCCAGCAGCAGGAGAAGCCAGCCCCAGCATTTT.